This T cell receptor (beta chain) was sequenced during a study of T cell repertoires in cytomegalovirus infection. CDR3 length equals 14 residues. The germline V gene encodes CDR1 SGHTA and CDR2 FQGNSA. The V gene end was trimmed by 10 bases and the J gene end by 7 bases; junction bases not matched to a gene: 12. TCRdb re-derived calls from the reads in MiXCR, one entry per CDR3 protein. The table has over 200,000 distinct CDR3 sequences, around 15% seen once. This clonotype was counted many times. The chain employs TRBV7-2 and TRBJ2-1; 8 positions agree with TRBD2. The sample taken for sequencing was PBMCs. This TCR came from a human donor in good health (CMV status not recorded). Some clones in this sample may be carry-over from other donors' samples. CDR3 DNA: TGTGCCACAGCAAGACGGGAGGGCCGAAATGAGCAGTTCTTC. It codes for CATARREGRNEQFF.